Listed here are 32 T cell receptor beta chains from one sample, sequenced in a study of OX40 agonist ivuxolimab in advanced cancers. Sequencing was performed with immunoSEQ multiplex PCR; in TCRdb, only in-frame clones are kept and a portion is missing. Here the sample spans fewer than 80,000 clones, approximately 80% being singletons. Sample: CD4+ or CD8+ T cells sorted from blood, taken in a trial of the OX40 agonist ivuxolimab. The source is an adult with an advanced solid tumor such as melanoma, head and neck, liver or kidney cancer.

This sequence joins TRBV7-2 and TRBJ1-1; D is undetermined. Germline loops: CDR1 SGHTA, CDR2 FQGNSA. The CDR3 runs to 14 residues. With 3 bases removed from V and 1 base from J, the gap between germline ends came to 9 bases. CDR3 in DNA: TGTGCCAGCAGCTTTAAAGCCGGGAACACTGAAGCTTTCTTT. Protein product: CASSFKAGNTEAFF. Together with reference TRBV7-2 and TRBJ1-1, the CDR3 gives the full variable domain: GAGVSQSPSNKVTEKGKDVELRCDPISGHTALYWYRQSLGQGLEFLIYFQGNSAPDKSGLPSDRFSAERTGGSVSTLTIQRTQQEDSAVYLCASSFKAGNTEAFFGQGTRLTVV.

Only a few counts were recorded for this clone. V is TRBV19 and J is TRBJ2-7; D unresolved. The germline gives CDR1 LNHDA, CDR2 SQIVND (reference sequence). The CDR3 spans 11 residues. Trimming removed 10 bases from V and 5 bases from J, with 12 bases in between. CDR3 protein: CATTDGDEQYF. For the CDR3, the DNA is TGTGCCACCACGGACGGAGACGAGCAGTACTTC.

The J gene is TRBJ2-7, the V gene TRBV19, with D unclear. This CDR3 comprises 14 residues. Deletions cut 0 bases from V and 2 bases from J, with 8 bases between. Germline V gives CDR1 LNHDA, CDR2 SQIVND (reference sequence). CDR3 in DNA: TGTGCCAGTAGTATAGAGGACGGAGCCTACGAGCAGTACTTC. Encoded protein: CASSIEDGAYEQYF.

The V and J genes are TRBV27 and TRBJ2-7; 11 bases are a match to TRBD2. There are 16 residues in the CDR3. The V gene end was trimmed by 5 bases and the J gene end by 1 base; junction bases not matched to a gene: 7. Germline V gene lookup returns CDR1 MNHEY and CDR2 SMNVEV (reference sequence). CDR3 nucleotides: TGTGCCAGCAGTCCGGTACTAGCGGGGGTATCCTACGAGCAGTACTTC. This codes for CASSPVLAGVSYEQYF.

CDR3 nucleotide sequence: TGTGCCAGCAGCTTAACGGGCTCGTTAGGCGATACGCAGTATTTT. Its translation is CASSLTGSLGDTQYF. The chain couples TRBV7-3 to TRBJ2-3, with D unclear. The CDR3 is made up of 15 amino acids. In germline, CDR1 is SGHTA, CDR2 FQGTGA. V was pared by 0 bases and J by 6 bases, with 13 bases between.

This chain connects TRBV6-6 to TRBJ2-3; TRBD2 matches at 14 bases. Germline CDR1 MNHNY, CDR2 SVGAGI (reference sequence). The J segment lost 8 bases and the V segment lost 7 bases, leaving 8 bases of the junction unmatched. The CDR3 totals 15 residues. The CDR3 here is CASTRLAGGKATQYF. Written as DNA, the CDR3 is TGTGCCAGCACTAGACTAGCGGGGGGGAAGGCTACGCAGTATTTT.

The V and J genes are TRBV7-2 and TRBJ1-2, with D unclear. Germline-derived CDR1 and CDR2 are SGHTA and FQGNSA. Trimming cost V 7 bases and J 3 bases, with 15 bases left between them. This CDR3 has 14 residues. CDR3 DNA sequence: TGTGCCAGCAATCTCGAGCTGGGTTACTATGGCTACACCTTC. Protein sequence: CASNLELGYYGYTF.

This sequence joins TRBV2 and TRBJ2-3, with 9 bases aligning to TRBD1. The CDR3 has 15 residues. The germline V gene encodes CDR1 SNHLY and CDR2 FYNNEI. J was trimmed by 6 bases and V by 7 bases; bases with no gene match: 11. The DNA for the CDR3 is TGTGCCAGCAAGCCCGGGACAGGGATAGCGGATACGCAGTATTTT. Encoded protein: CASKPGTGIADTQYF.

This clone was observed once. The chain couples TRBV7-2 to TRBJ1-2; TRBD1 aligns across 11 bases. Germline V gives CDR1 SGHTA, CDR2 FQGNSA. The CDR3 sequence is 15 residues long. The V segment lost 4 bases and the J segment 2 bases; nucleotides outside the gene matches: 3. The CDR3: CASSSGQGANYGYTF. The CDR3 region has the DNA TGTGCCAGCAGCTCTGGACAGGGGGCGAACTATGGCTACACCTTC. The complete variable domain, with remaining parts taken from reference TRBV7-2 and TRBJ1-2, reads GAGVSQSPSNKVTEKGKDVELRCDPISGHTALYWYRQSLGQGLEFLIYFQGNSAPDKSGLPSDRFSAERTGGSVSTLTIQRTQQEDSAVYLCASSSGQGANYGYTFGSGTRLTVV.

V and J are TRBV7-2 and TRBJ2-7; D is unresolved. Trimming left V 1 base short and J 6 bases short, with 19 bases between. The CDR3 spans 16 residues. Germline V gene lookup returns CDR1 SGHTA and CDR2 FQGNSA. The CDR3 spells CASSLELRTRLGEQYF. CDR3 nucleotide sequence: TGTGCCAGCAGCTTAGAACTGAGGACCCGATTGGGCGAGCAGTACTTC.

The chain couples TRBV7-2 to TRBJ2-1; the D gene is possibly TRBD2 (6 bases). The CDR3 is 14 residues long. The V end lost 1 base, the J end lost 6 bases, and 10 bases lay between the germline ends. Per germline, CDR1 SGHTA and CDR2 FQGNSA. CDR3 amino acids: CASSLGGDSNEQFF. The CDR3 DNA reads TGTGCCAGCAGCTTAGGGGGGGATTCCAATGAGCAGTTCTTC.

This rearrangement joins TRBV7-2 to TRBJ2-1; possibly TRBD1 or TRBD2 for D (5 bases each). The CDR3 spans 13 residues. Looked up from germline, CDR1 is SGHTA and CDR2 is FQGNSA. Trimming took 5 bases from V and 4 from J, leaving 9 bases between them. CDR3 coding DNA: TGTGCCAGCAGCAGAGGGGAGTACAATGAGCAGTTCTTC. Translating it yields CASSRGEYNEQFF.

This clone has just a few counts. The chain is built from TRBV5-1 and TRBJ2-1; TRBD1 matches 7 bases. The CDR3 extends over 14 amino acids. Unmatched junction bases numbered 8, after V lost 4 bases and J lost 7 bases. CDR1 is SGHRS, CDR2 YFSETQ, per germline. The CDR3 DNA reads as TGCGCCAGCAGCCTTAACAGGGGCCTTAATGAGCAGTTCTTC. Translated, it gives CASSLNRGLNEQFF. Filled out from reference TRBV5-1 and TRBJ2-1, the complete variable domain reads KAGVTQTPRYLIKTRGQQVTLSCSPISGHRSVSWYQQTPGQGLQFLFEYFSETQRNKGNFPGRFSGRQFSNSRSEMNVSTLELGDSALYLCASSLNRGLNEQFFGPGTRLTVL.

This clone was detected only once. The V and J genes are TRBV29-1 and TRBJ2-3, with D possibly being TRBD1 (6 bases). Germline-derived CDR1 and CDR2 are SQVTM and ANQGSEA. V dropped 2 bases and J dropped 3 bases, with 6 bases sitting between them. The CDR3 extends over 12 amino acids. CDR3 coding DNA: TGCAGCGTTGAAACAGGGACAGATACGCAGTATTTT. Amino acid sequence: CSVETGTDTQYF.

The J gene is TRBJ1-5, the V gene TRBV29-1; 8 bases are shared with TRBD1. V lost 7 bases to trimming and J lost 7 bases; unmatched junction nucleotides: 9. This CDR3 has 13 residues. Germline CDR1 reads SQVTM; CDR2 reads ANQGSEA. This chain's CDR3 is CSAGQGSGQPQHF. The DNA of the CDR3 is TGCAGCGCCGGACAGGGTTCGGGGCAGCCCCAGCATTTT.

On this clone: The junction departs from the called germline gene at one end, perhaps through a read error. This chain uses TRBV19 with TRBJ2-5, with unresolved D. CDR1 and CDR2 from the germline V gene are LNHDA and SQIVND (reference sequence). This CDR3 contains 13 residues. CDR3 residues: CASSTSPEEAQYF. CDR3 sequence (DNA): TGTGCCAGTAGTACCAGCCCCGAAGAGGCCCAGTACTTC.

The V and J genes are TRBV6-1 and TRBJ1-4, with TRBD1 matching 9 bases. V shed 6 bases and J 6 bases; nucleotides not matched to a gene: 5. The length of the CDR3 is 14 residues. CDR1 and CDR2 from the germline V gene are MNHNS and SASEGT. Written as DNA, the CDR3 is TGTGCCAGCAGGAACAGGGGGCAGGATGAAAAACTGTTTTTT. Translating gives CASRNRGQDEKLFF.

The chain has TRBV6-5 and TRBJ2-3, with D perhaps TRBD1 (6 bases). This CDR3 spans 13 amino acids. V lost 9 bases, J lost 6 bases, and 16 bases lay in between. Germline loops: CDR1 MNHEY, CDR2 SVGAGI. CDR3 protein: CASTGFGTDTQYF. In DNA form, the CDR3 reads TGTGCCAGTACAGGGTTCGGTACGGATACGCAGTATTTT.

The rearrangement joins TRBV5-8 to TRBJ1-5, with 7 bases that match TRBD1. The J segment lost 3 bases and the V segment lost 0 bases, leaving 3 bases of the junction unmatched. The CDR3 loop spans 15 amino acids. Germline V gene data show CDR1 as SGHTS and CDR2 as YDEGEE. The CDR3 here is CASSLGDSPNQPQHF. In nucleotides, the CDR3 is TGTGCCAGCAGCTTGGGGGACAGTCCCAATCAGCCCCAGCATTTT.

Comments on this clone: Other DNA variants within this sample encode the same CDR3. The rearrangement links TRBV7-9 to TRBJ2-7, with D tentatively TRBD1 (5 bases). Germline-derived CDR1 and CDR2 are SEHNR and FQNEAQ (reference sequence). The CDR3 length is 14 residues. V lost 5 bases to trimming and J lost 1 base, with 12 bases between them. CDR3 protein: CASSPDSLSYEQYF. CDR3 sequence (DNA): TGTGCCAGCAGCCCCGACAGCCTATCCTACGAGCAGTACTTC.

This clone was counted only a few times. The genes are TRBV16 and TRBJ1-6; D is undetermined. In germline, CDR1 is KGHSY, CDR2 FQNENV. V was cut by 2 bases and J by 6 bases, with 8 bases left in between. CDR3 length: 14 amino acids. CDR3 loop: CASSQGQTNSPLHF. The CDR3 DNA sequence: TGTGCCAGCAGCCAAGGGCAGACTAATTCACCCCTCCACTTT.

This clone was counted a single time. The CDR3 region is CASSLEMLQPQHF. DNA for the CDR3: TGTGCCAGCAGCTTAGAGATGCTTCAGCCCCAGCATTTT. The chain links TRBV11-3 to TRBJ1-5; D call uncertain. CDR3 length: 13 amino acids. The germline V gene has CDR1 SGHNT and CDR2 YENEEA. V lost 0 bases and J 6 bases, leaving 6 bases between the germline ends.

This clone was counted between two and nine times. This chain connects TRBV7-8 to TRBJ2-7; D remains unclear. This CDR3 is built from 14 residues. Germline CDR1 SGHVS, CDR2 FQNEAQ. Between the trimmed V and J ends, which lost 1 base and 1 base, there was a span of 8 bases. The CDR3: CASSLGRQSYEQYF. The CDR3 DNA sequence: TGTGCCAGCAGCTTAGGCAGGCAGTCCTACGAGCAGTACTTC.

The chain is built from TRBV29-1 and TRBJ1-1; D is unresolved. The CDR3 is made up of 15 amino acids. V lost 4 bases to trimming and J lost 0 bases, with 15 bases between them. Germline-derived CDR1 and CDR2 are SQVTM and ANQGSEA. This CDR3 is CSVGPGWGMNTEAFF. DNA for the CDR3: TGCAGCGTTGGGCCCGGGTGGGGAATGAACACTGAAGCTTTCTTT.

The gene calls are TRBV11-3 and TRBJ1-5; 9 nucleotides agree with TRBD1. This CDR3 has 15 residues. The trim removed 4 bases at V and 5 bases at J, leaving 6 bases unmatched. Germline V gene data show CDR1 as SGHNT and CDR2 as YENEEA. The CDR3 sequence is CASSSPRQGDQPQHF. CDR3 nucleotides: TGTGCCAGCAGCTCCCCTAGACAGGGGGATCAGCCCCAGCATTTT. Variable domain in full (rest from reference TRBV11-3 and TRBJ1-5): EAGVVQSPRYKIIEKKQPVAFWCNPISGHNTLYWYLQNLGQGPELLIRYENEEAVDDSQLPKDRFSAERLKGVDSTLKIQPAELGDSAVYLCASSSPRQGDQPQHFGDGTRLSIL.

This chain joins TRBV14 and TRBJ1-1; no firm D call. This CDR3 region has 13 residues. V dropped 1 base and J dropped 2 bases, with 5 bases sitting between them. CDR1 and CDR2 (germline): SGHDN, FVKESK. CDR3: CASSQGHNTEAFF. CDR3 nucleotide sequence: TGTGCCAGCAGCCAAGGACACAACACTGAAGCTTTCTTT.

By its share, this clone is medium-sized. V gene TRBV6-5 combines with J gene TRBJ2-7; D could derive from TRBD1 or TRBD2 (7 bases each). The V and J ends lost 6 bases and 3 bases respectively, with 15 bases between them. The germline CDR1 and CDR2 sequences are MNHEY and SVGAGI. The CDR3 contains 14 residues. The CDR3 spells CASSLGGDSYEQYF. Here the CDR3 DNA reads TGTGCCAGCAGCCTAGGGGGGGACAGCTACGAGCAGTACTTC.

The genes are TRBV14 and TRBJ1-1; D remains ambiguous. From germline, CDR1 is SGHDN and CDR2 FVKESK. Trimming took off 4 bases at V and 0 bases at J, with 6 bases between the two ends. This CDR3 region has 13 residues. CDR3 DNA: TGTGCCAGCAGCCCCCACTTGAACACTGAAGCTTTCTTT. Protein product: CASSPHLNTEAFF.

This chain connects TRBV7-2 to TRBJ2-3, with 10 bases identical to TRBD2. V lost 2 bases to trimming and J lost 6 bases; unmatched junction nucleotides: 17. CDR1 SGHTA and CDR2 FQGNSA come from the germline V gene. This CDR3 comprises 19 residues. Here the CDR3 DNA reads TGTGCCAGCAGCTTATGGAGAGCCAGCGGGGGGGCTTGGTCGGATACGCAGTATTTT. Protein product: CASSLWRASGGAWSDTQYF.

The chain employs TRBV6-6 and TRBJ1-1, with 8 bases aligning to TRBD1. The CDR3 is made up of 14 amino acids. Germline assignment: CDR1 MNHNY and CDR2 SVGAGI (reference sequence). Unmatched junction bases numbered 3, after V lost 2 bases and J lost 4 bases. The CDR3 protein is CASSYTTGGTEAFF. CDR3 coding DNA: TGTGCCAGCAGTTACACAACAGGGGGCACTGAAGCTTTCTTT.

The chain combines TRBV27 with TRBJ1-5; TRBD1 agrees at 8 bases. Looked up from germline, CDR1 is MNHEY and CDR2 is SMNVEV (reference sequence). The length of the CDR3 is 15 residues. J lost 7 bases, V lost 3 bases, and 8 bases had no gene match. The CDR3 DNA follows: TGTGCCAGCAGTTTGACAGGGGAGGGGGGACAGCCCCAGCATTTT. It encodes CASSLTGEGGQPQHF.

The sample holds a few counts of this clone. The chain carries TRBV9 and TRBJ1-6; tentative D call: TRBD1 (5 bases). Trimming left V 0 bases short and J 9 bases short, with 13 bases between. Germline V gene lookup returns CDR1 SGDLS and CDR2 YYNGEE. CDR3 length: 15 amino acids. The CDR3 sequence: CASSVGGIGGSPLHF. The CDR3 region has the DNA TGTGCCAGCAGCGTAGGCGGGATTGGGGGTTCACCCCTCCACTTT.